A selection of T cell receptor beta chains follows, all from one sample in a study of Ad26.COV2.S vaccination and SARS-CoV-2 variants. Repertoires were generated with immunoSEQ multiplex PCR, while TCRdb's copy carries only in-frame clones and drops some. The sample carries about 400,000 clones, around nine tenths recorded once. Source: peripheral blood, taken in a trial of Ad26.COV2.S vaccine versus placebo. The receptors originated from a person aged 18-60 years who received the Ad26.COV2.S COVID-19 vaccine or a placebo. Both conserved end residues are part of each CDR3. The D gene is left open where the match is weak.

J gene	V gene	D gene	CDR3 protein	CDR3 DNA
TRBJ2-3	TRBV27	-	CASSLEGGSTDTQYF	TGTGCCAGCAGTTTAGAGGGGGGGAGCACAGATACGCAGTATTTT
TRBJ2-7	TRBV20-1	-	CSAHALYEQYF	TGCAGTGCCCATGCCCTATACGAGCAGTACTTC
TRBJ2-2	TRBV9	TRBD2	CASSVARLAGGVDTGELFF	TGTGCCAGCAGCGTAGCTCGACTAGCGGGAGGGGTGGACACCGGGGAGCTGTTTTTT
TRBJ1-4	TRBV28	TRBD1	CASSPGGQGYRGEKLFF	TGTGCCAGCAGTCCTGGAGGACAGGGATACAGGGGAGAAAAACTGTTTTTT
TRBJ1-1	TRBV6-5	-	CASGRGTWATEAFF	TGTGCCAGCGGCCGAGGGACGTGGGCGACTGAAGCTTTCTTT
TRBJ2-3	TRBV28	TRBD2	CASRLLSGLGRTDTQYF	TGTGCCAGCAGACTTCTTTCGGGACTAGGTAGGACAGATACGCAGTATTTT
TRBJ2-2	TRBV4-1	-	CASSHSRQDANTGELFF	TGCGCCAGCAGCCATAGTCGACAGGATGCGAACACCGGGGAGCTGTTTTTT
TRBJ2-1	TRBV27	-	CASSPRVNTYNEQFF	TGTGCCAGCAGTCCCAGGGTAAATACCTACAATGAGCAGTTCTTC
TRBJ2-5	TRBV24-1	-	CATSQGPYQETQYF	TGTGCCACGAGCCAGGGACCGTACCAAGAGACCCAGTACTTC
TRBJ2-2	TRBV4-1	TRBD1	CASSQDPDRAGELFF	TGCGCCAGCAGCCAAGATCCCGACAGGGCCGGGGAGCTGTTTTTT
TRBJ2-2	TRBV2	-	CASSEAETGELFF	TGTGCCAGCAGTGAAGCGGAAACCGGGGAGCTGTTTTTT
TRBJ2-1	TRBV10-2	TRBD1	CASRAQGINEQFF	TGCGCCAGCAGAGCACAGGGGATTAATGAGCAGTTCTTC